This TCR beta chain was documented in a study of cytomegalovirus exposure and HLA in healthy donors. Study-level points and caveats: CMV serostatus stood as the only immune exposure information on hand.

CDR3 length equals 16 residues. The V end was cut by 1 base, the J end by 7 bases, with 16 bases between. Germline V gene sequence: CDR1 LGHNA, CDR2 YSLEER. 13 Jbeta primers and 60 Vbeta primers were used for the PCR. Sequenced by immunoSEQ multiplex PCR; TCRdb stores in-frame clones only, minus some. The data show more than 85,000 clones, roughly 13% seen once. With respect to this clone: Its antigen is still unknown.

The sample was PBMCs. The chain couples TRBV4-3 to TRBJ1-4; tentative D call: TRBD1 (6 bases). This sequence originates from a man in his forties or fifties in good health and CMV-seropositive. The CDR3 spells CASSQVVEGGVEKLFF. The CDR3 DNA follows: TGCGCCAGCAGCCAAGTGGTGGAAGGGGGAGTTGAAAAACTGTTTTTT.